This record looks at one T cell receptor beta chain sequence and its context. For TCRbeta, the library was prepared with unique molecular identifiers. Each CDR3 protein gets one entry after TCRdb re-called the PCR reads with MiXCR. The sample shows over 550,000 distinct CDR3 sequences, roughly a tenth of them seen only once. CDR3 length equals 14 residues. Trimming cost V 2 bases and J 6 bases, with 11 bases left between them. The data originate from a study of T-cell reconstitution after alpha-beta-depleted transplantation in children. The specimen comprised PBMCs from the stem cell graft donor, sampled from the stem cell graft. This TCR was sampled from a human donor who donated a stem cell graft to a child with acute myeloid leukemia. The chain carries TRBV12-3 or TRBV12-4 and TRBJ1-5; D perhaps matches TRBD1 (5 bases). The CDR3 loop reads CASSLWGSGQPQHF. The CDR3 region has the DNA TGTGCCAGCAGTTTATGGGGGTCGGGTCAGCCCCAGCATTTT.